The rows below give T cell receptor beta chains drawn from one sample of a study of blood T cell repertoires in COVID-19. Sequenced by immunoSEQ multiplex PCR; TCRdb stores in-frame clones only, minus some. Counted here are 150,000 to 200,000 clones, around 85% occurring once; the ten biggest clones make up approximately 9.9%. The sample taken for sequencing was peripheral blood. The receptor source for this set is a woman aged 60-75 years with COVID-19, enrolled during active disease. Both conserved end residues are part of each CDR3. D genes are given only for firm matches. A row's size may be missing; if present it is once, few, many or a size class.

CDR3aa: CASSIPRVAGRAEQFF; CDR3nt: TGTGCCAGTAGTATACCGAGGGTAGCGGGACGGGCTGAGCAGTTCTTC; v_gene: TRBV19; j_gene: TRBJ2-1; d_gene: TRBD2; abundance: once
CDR3aa: CASSTLSRNQPQHF; CDR3nt: TGTGCCAGCAGCACTTTATCCCGCAATCAGCCCCAGCATTTT; v_gene: TRBV6-6; j_gene: TRBJ1-5; d_gene: NA; abundance: once
CDR3aa: CASSLDDSFSYEQYF; CDR3nt: TGTGCCAGCAGCTTAGATGACAGCTTCTCCTACGAGCAGTACTTC; v_gene: TRBV7-2; j_gene: TRBJ2-7; d_gene: NA; abundance: NA
CDR3aa: CAWEPGQGEKLFF; CDR3nt: TGTGCCTGGGAACCGGGACAGGGAGAAAAACTGTTTTTT; v_gene: TRBV30; j_gene: TRBJ1-4; d_gene: TRBD1; abundance: NA
CDR3aa: CASSVRDRGNSPLHF; CDR3nt: TGTGCCAGCAGCGTAAGGGACAGGGGGAATTCACCCCTCCACTTT; v_gene: TRBV7-8; j_gene: TRBJ1-6; d_gene: TRBD1; abundance: NA
CDR3aa: CASSYSGTSVHTQYF; CDR3nt: TGTGCCAGCAGTTACTCTGGGACTAGCGTCCATACGCAGTATTTT; v_gene: TRBV6-2/TRBV6-3; j_gene: TRBJ2-3; d_gene: TRBD2; abundance: NA
CDR3aa: CASSAAGTSYNEQFF; CDR3nt: TGCGCCAGCAGCGCCGCGGGAACGAGTTACAATGAGCAGTTCTTC; v_gene: TRBV5-1; j_gene: TRBJ2-1; d_gene: NA; abundance: NA
CDR3aa: CSVGLAGVKQFF; CDR3nt: TGCAGCGTTGGACTAGCGGGAGTGAAGCAGTTCTTC; v_gene: TRBV29-1; j_gene: TRBJ2-1; d_gene: TRBD2; abundance: NA
CDR3aa: CASSHAGGETQYF; CDR3nt: TGTGCCAGTTCCCATGCGGGGGGCGAGACCCAGTACTTC; v_gene: TRBV19; j_gene: TRBJ2-5; d_gene: TRBD2; abundance: NA
CDR3aa: CASSPKGTGTFWAEAFF; CDR3nt: TGTGCCAGCTCACCAAAAGGGACAGGGACGTTTTGGGCTGAAGCTTTCTTT; v_gene: TRBV18; j_gene: TRBJ1-1; d_gene: TRBD1; abundance: few